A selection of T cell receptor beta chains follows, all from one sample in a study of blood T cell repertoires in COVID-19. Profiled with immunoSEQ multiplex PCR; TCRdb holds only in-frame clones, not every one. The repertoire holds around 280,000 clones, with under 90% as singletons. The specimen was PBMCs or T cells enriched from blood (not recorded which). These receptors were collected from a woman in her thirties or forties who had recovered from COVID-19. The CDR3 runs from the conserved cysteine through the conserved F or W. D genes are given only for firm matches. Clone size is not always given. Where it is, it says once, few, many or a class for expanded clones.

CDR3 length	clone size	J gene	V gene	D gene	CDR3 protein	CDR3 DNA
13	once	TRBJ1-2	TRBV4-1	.	CASSQGGRDGYTF	TGCGCCAGCAGCCAGGGGGGGCGAGATGGCTACACCTTC
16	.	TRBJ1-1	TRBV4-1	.	CASSAIGLRVNTEAFF	TGCGCCAGCAGCGCCATAGGACTACGGGTGAACACTGAAGCTTTCTTT
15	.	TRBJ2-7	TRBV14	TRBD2	CASSPPGTNSYEQYF	TGTGCCAGCAGCCCACCCGGGACTAACTCCTACGAGCAGTACTTC
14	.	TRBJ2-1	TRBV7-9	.	CASSSPRRHNEQFF	TGTGCCAGCAGCTCCCCCCGGCGGCACAATGAGCAGTTCTTC
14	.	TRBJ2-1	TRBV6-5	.	CASIGQGGWNEQFF	TGTGCCAGCATAGGCCAGGGAGGTTGGAATGAGCAGTTCTTC
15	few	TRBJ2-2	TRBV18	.	CASSPGTTNTGELFF	TGTGCCAGCTCACCGGGGACAACGAACACCGGGGAGCTGTTTTTT
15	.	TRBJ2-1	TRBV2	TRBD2	CASGGLAGAPNEQFF	TGTGCCAGCGGGGGACTAGCGGGGGCACCCAATGAGCAGTTCTTC
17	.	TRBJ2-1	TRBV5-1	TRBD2	CASRLTSGLSSYNEQFF	TGCGCCAGCAGGCTGACTAGCGGGCTGAGCTCCTACAATGAGCAGTTCTTC
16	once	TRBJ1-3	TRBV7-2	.	CASSLTIGGPGNTIYF	TGTGCCAGCAGCTTAACGATCGGGGGACCTGGAAACACCATATATTTT
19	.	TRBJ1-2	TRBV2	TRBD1	CASKETRTGGFKGDYGYTF	TGTGCCAGCAAAGAAACTAGGACAGGGGGCTTTAAGGGAGACTATGGCTACACCTTC
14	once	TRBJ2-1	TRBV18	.	CASSPPTFANEQFF	TGTGCCAGCTCACCCCCCACTTTTGCGAATGAGCAGTTCTTC
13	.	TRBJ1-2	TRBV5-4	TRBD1	CASSLQGAYGYTF	TGTGCCAGCAGCTTACAGGGGGCCTATGGCTACACCTTC
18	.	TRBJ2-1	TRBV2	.	CASSPQLPGTSSLNEQFF	TGTGCCAGCAGCCCACAGCTACCGGGGACAAGTTCCCTTAATGAGCAGTTCTTC
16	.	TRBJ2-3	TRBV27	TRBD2	CASRQQAGHSTDTQYF	TGTGCCAGCAGACAACAAGCGGGGCATAGCACAGATACGCAGTATTTT
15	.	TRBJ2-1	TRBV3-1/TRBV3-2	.	CASSHQGDSYNEQFF	TGTGCCAGCAGCCACCAAGGGGACTCCTACAATGAGCAGTTCTTC
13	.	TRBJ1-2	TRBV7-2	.	CASSLDLGYGYTF	TGTGCCAGCAGCTTAGATCTCGGCTATGGCTACACCTTC
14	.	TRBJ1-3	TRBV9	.	CASSPSGRVRTIYF	TGTGCCAGCAGCCCATCCGGCAGGGTACGGACCATATATTTT
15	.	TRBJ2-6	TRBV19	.	CASSIMARGANVLTF	TGTGCCAGTAGTATTATGGCACGTGGGGCCAACGTCCTGACTTTC
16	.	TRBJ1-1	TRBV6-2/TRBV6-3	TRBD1	CASSERQGVVNTEAFF	TGTGCCAGCAGCGAACGGCAGGGGGTTGTGAACACTGAAGCTTTCTTT